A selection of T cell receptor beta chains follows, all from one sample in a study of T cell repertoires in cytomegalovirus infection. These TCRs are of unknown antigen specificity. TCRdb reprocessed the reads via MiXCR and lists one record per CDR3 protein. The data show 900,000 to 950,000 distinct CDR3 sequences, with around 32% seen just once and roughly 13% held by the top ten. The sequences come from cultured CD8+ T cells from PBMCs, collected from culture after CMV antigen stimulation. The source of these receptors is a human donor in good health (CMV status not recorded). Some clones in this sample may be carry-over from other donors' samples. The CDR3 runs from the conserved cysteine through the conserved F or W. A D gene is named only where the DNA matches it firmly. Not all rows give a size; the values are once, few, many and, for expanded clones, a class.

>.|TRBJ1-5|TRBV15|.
CATSREKGNSNQPQHF
TGTGCCACCAGCAGAGAGAAAGGGAATAGCAATCAGCCCCAGCATTTT
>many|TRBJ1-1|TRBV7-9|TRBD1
CASSSTTGGTEAFF
TGTGCCAGCAGCTCAACGACAGGGGGTACTGAAGCTTTCTTT
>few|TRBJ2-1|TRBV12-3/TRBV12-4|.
CASRYKSDRSTYNEQFF
TGTGCCAGCAGATACAAAAGCGACAGGAGCACCTACAATGAGCAGTTCTTC
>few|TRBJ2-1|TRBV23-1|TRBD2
CASSHFLLAGVEQFF
TGCGCCAGCAGTCACTTTTTACTAGCGGGGGTCGAGCAGTTCTTC
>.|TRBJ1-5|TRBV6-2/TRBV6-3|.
CASSYVGMVGPQHF
TGTGCCAGCAGTTACGTCGGCATGGTGGGGCCCCAGCATTTT
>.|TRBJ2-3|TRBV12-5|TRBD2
CASGLPWTSGATDTQYF
TGTGCTAGTGGTTTGCCTTGGACTAGCGGGGCCACAGATACGCAGTATTTT
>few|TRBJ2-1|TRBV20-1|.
CSARSLSGGGLRYNEQFF
TGCAGTGCTAGATCCCTGAGTGGCGGGGGCCTGAGGTACAATGAGCAGTTCTTC
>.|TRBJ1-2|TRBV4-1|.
CASRTGWDGYTF
TGCGCCAGCAGAACGGGTTGGGATGGCTACACCTTC
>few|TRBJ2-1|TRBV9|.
CASSESTREQFF
TGTGCCAGCAGCGAGAGTACGAGGGAGCAGTTCTTC
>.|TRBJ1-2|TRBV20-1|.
CSATNYGYTF
TGCAGTGCAACAAACTATGGCTACACCTTC
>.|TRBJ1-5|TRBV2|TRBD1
CASSDGTVPNGNQPQHF
TGTGCCAGCAGTGACGGGACAGTCCCCAATGGCAATCAGCCCCAGCATTTT
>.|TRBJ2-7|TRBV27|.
CASSLHAPKIAYEQYF
TGTGCCAGCAGTTTGCATGCCCCCAAAATAGCCTACGAGCAGTACTTC
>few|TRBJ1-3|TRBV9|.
CASSVAGGDGNTIYF
TGTGCCAGCAGCGTAGCGGGAGGGGACGGAAACACCATATATTTT
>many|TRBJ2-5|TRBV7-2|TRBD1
CASSSRQGQYF
TGTGCCAGCAGCTCCCGACAGGGCCAGTACTTC
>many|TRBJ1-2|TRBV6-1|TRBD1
CASSASDRGYGYTF
TGTGCCAGCAGTGCCTCGGACAGGGGCTATGGCTACACCTTC
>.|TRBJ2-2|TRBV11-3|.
CASSLGIHGELFF
TGTGCCAGCAGCTTGGGAATCCACGGGGAGCTGTTTTTT
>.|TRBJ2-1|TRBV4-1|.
CASSQGTGTHEQFF
TGCGCCAGCAGCCAAGGAACAGGGACCCATGAGCAGTTCTTC
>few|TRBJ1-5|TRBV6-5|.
CASSYSSSGDQPQHF
TGTGCCAGCAGTTACTCGAGTTCGGGGGATCAGCCCCAGCATTTT
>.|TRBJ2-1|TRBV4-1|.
CASSQDRGEYNEQFF
TGCGCCAGCAGCCAAGATCGGGGTGAATACAATGAGCAGTTCTTC
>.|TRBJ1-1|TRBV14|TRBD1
CASSPSAGGTEAFF
TGTGCCAGCAGCCCGAGTGCAGGGGGGACTGAAGCTTTCTTT
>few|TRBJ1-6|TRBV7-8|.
CASSQTRNGSPLHF
TGTGCCAGCAGCCAGACACGGAACGGCTCACCCCTCCACTTT
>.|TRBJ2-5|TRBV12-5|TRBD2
CASGWGGRVTETQYF
TGTGCTAGTGGTTGGGGAGGGCGTGTTACCGAGACCCAGTACTTC
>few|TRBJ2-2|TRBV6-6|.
CASTPRPGQNTGELFF
TGTGCCAGCACCCCTCGGCCAGGGCAGAACACCGGGGAGCTGTTTTTT
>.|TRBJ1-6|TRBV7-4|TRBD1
CASSNRTGDSPLHF
TGTGCCAGCAGCAATAGGACAGGGGATTCACCCCTCCACTTT
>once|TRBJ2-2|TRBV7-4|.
CASSLTQANTGELFF
TGTGCCAGCAGCTTAACACAGGCGAACACCGGGGAGCTGTTTTTT
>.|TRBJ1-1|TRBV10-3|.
CAISESPGNYEAFF
TGTGCCATCAGTGAGTCGCCTGGGAACTACGAAGCTTTCTTT
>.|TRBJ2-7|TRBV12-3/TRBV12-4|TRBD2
CANSHPSGGAPTYEQYF
TGTGCCAACAGTCACCCTAGCGGGGGGGCACCAACTTACGAGCAGTACTTC